The 9 T cell receptor beta chains below all came from one sample that was sequenced in a study of T-cell memory formation after mild COVID-19. TCRdb ran MiXCR on the 5' RACE reads and lists one entry per CDR3 protein. The table has around 130,000 distinct CDR3 sequences, roughly 6.2% seen once. Material for sequencing was PBMCs or a T cell subset sorted from them (not recorded which). These receptors originate from an adult woman who had mild COVID-19 (a few samples of this study predate the infection). Cell type and time point are not known.

This clonotype has more than one count but fewer than ten. The rearrangement uses TRBV5-1 and TRBJ1-2; perhaps TRBD1 as D (5 bases). Trimming shortened V by 0 bases and J by 7 bases, and 13 bases separated the two germline ends. Germline V gives CDR1 SGHRS, CDR2 YFSETQ. The CDR3 consists of 14 residues. CDR3 residues: CASSLEVQEGGYTF. CDR3 coding DNA: TGCGCCAGCAGCTTGGAGGTACAGGAGGGTGGCTACACCTTC.

This clonotype was detected only a few times. The V call is TRBV11-1, the J call TRBJ2-1; possibly TRBD2 for D (6 bases). The germline V gene encodes CDR1 SGHAT and CDR2 FQDESV (reference sequence). The CDR3 is 16 amino acids. With 4 bases removed from V and 8 bases from J, the gap between germline ends came to 21 bases. CDR3 amino acids: CASSSAGRGGLYEQFF. Here the CDR3 DNA reads TGTGCCAGCAGCTCCGCGGGGAGAGGTGGTCTATATGAGCAGTTCTTC.

This chain connects TRBV5-4 to TRBJ2-6; the match to TRBD1 covers 9 bases. Per germline, CDR1 SGHNT and CDR2 YYREEE (reference sequence). The CDR3 has 17 amino acids. The trim removed 4 bases at V and 2 bases at J, leaving 7 bases unmatched. CDR3: CASSHRQGVTGANVLTF. Here the CDR3 DNA reads TGTGCCAGCAGCCACAGACAGGGGGTGACTGGGGCCAACGTCCTGACTTTC.

This rearrangement joins TRBV6-6 to TRBJ1-1; TRBD1 is a possible D gene (5 bases). Trimming removed 2 bases from V and 4 bases from J, with 8 bases in between. This CDR3 is 13 amino acids long. CDR1 and CDR2 (germline): MNHNY, SVGAGI (reference sequence). The CDR3 sequence is CASSYPGVTEAFF. Here the CDR3 DNA reads TGTGCCAGCAGTTACCCGGGGGTCACTGAAGCTTTCTTT.

This clonotype has at least ten counts. The chain carries TRBV5-1 and TRBJ2-3; 12 nucleotides agree with TRBD2. CDR3 length: 19 amino acids. J was trimmed by 0 bases and V by 0 bases; bases with no gene match: 8. Looked up from germline, CDR1 is SGHRS and CDR2 is YFSETQ. DNA of the CDR3: TGCGCCAGCAGCTTGGCGGGACTAGCGGGTCTCACTAGCACAGATACGCAGTATTTT. Its protein is CASSLAGLAGLTSTDTQYF. Filled out from reference TRBV5-1 and TRBJ2-3, the complete variable domain reads KAGVTQTPRYLIKTRGQQVTLSCSPISGHRSVSWYQQTPGQGLQFLFEYFSETQRNKGNFPGRFSGRQFSNSRSEMNVSTLELGDSALYLCASSLAGLAGLTSTDTQYFGPGTRLTVL.

CDR3 region: CAWSVGRVGGQETQYF. CDR3 nucleotide sequence: TGTGCCTGGAGTGTGGGCAGGGTAGGGGGGCAAGAGACCCAGTACTTC. The rearrangement joins TRBV30 to TRBJ2-5; D might be TRBD1 or TRBD2, each matching 6 bases. The V end lost 0 bases, the J end lost 2 bases, and 16 bases lay between the germline ends. The CDR3 totals 16 residues. CDR1 GTSNPN and CDR2 SVGIG come from the germline V gene (reference sequence).

This clonotype was detected a few times. The genes are TRBV11-3 and TRBJ2-5, with 7 nucleotides matching TRBD2. The V gene end was trimmed by 1 base and the J gene end by 6 bases; junction bases not matched to a gene: 8. This CDR3 is 15 amino acids long. Germline V gene data show CDR1 as SGHNT and CDR2 as YENEEA. The CDR3 DNA is TGTGCCAGCAGCTTAGGGTTTGGGGGGGGAAAGACCCAGTACTTC. Its protein product is CASSLGFGGGKTQYF.

This clonotype was counted ten times or more. This chain connects TRBV5-1 to TRBJ2-3; D remains unclear. Germline lookup yields CDR1 SGHRS and CDR2 YFSETQ. The CDR3 length is 17 residues. The V gene lost 0 bases and the J gene lost 0 bases, with 14 bases spanning the gap. In DNA, the CDR3 is TGCGCCAGCAGCTTGGCTTCGGGTCTGACTAGCACAGATACGCAGTATTTT. As protein: CASSLASGLTSTDTQYF.

Many counts were recorded for this clonotype. The V gene is TRBV4-1, the J gene TRBJ2-1, with D possibly being TRBD1 (5 bases). V was shortened by 0 bases and J by 0 bases, with 12 bases between the two germline ends. Germline values: CDR1 MGHRA, CDR2 YSYEKL. The CDR3 has 17 amino acids. The CDR3 here is CASSQEYKGFSYNEQFF. CDR3 DNA sequence: TGCGCCAGCAGCCAAGAGTATAAGGGGTTCTCCTACAATGAGCAGTTCTTC.